These T cell receptor beta chains were read from a single sample in a study of blood T cell repertoires in COVID-19. Produced via immunoSEQ multiplex PCR; TCRdb's table is partial and in-frame only. The sample lists about 160,000 clones; about 86% were seen once. Sequenced material: PBMCs or T cells enriched from blood (not recorded which). The receptors originated from a man over 45 who had recovered from COVID-19. The CDR3 runs from the conserved cysteine through the conserved F or W. A D gene is named only where the DNA matches it firmly. Clone size is not always given. Where it is, it says once, few, many or a class for expanded clones.

TRBV2	NA	TRBD1	TRBJ1-2	CASSDKTGTHYGYTF	TGTGCCAGCAGTGATAAGACAGGGACCCACTATGGCTACACCTTC
TRBV5-1	NA	TRBD1	TRBJ2-5	CASSLGTGGEETQYF	TGCGCCAGCAGCTTGGGTACAGGGGGCGAGGAGACCCAGTACTTC
TRBV7-3	NA	TRBD2	TRBJ2-5	CASSPAGGLQETQYF	TGTGCCAGCTCGCCAGCGGGGGGGCTCCAAGAGACCCAGTACTTC
TRBV7-8	many	TRBD1	TRBJ2-2	CASRAGQGYTGELFF	TGTGCCAGCAGAGCGGGACAGGGGTACACCGGGGAGCTGTTTTTT
TRBV14	NA	NA	TRBJ1-1	CASSQSPSRHTEAFF	TGTGCCAGCAGCCAATCGCCGAGCAGGCACACTGAAGCTTTCTTT
TRBV19	NA	TRBD1	TRBJ2-2	CASSVDRVPTGELFF	TGTGCCAGTAGTGTCGACAGGGTGCCCACCGGGGAGCTGTTTTTT
TRBV7-9	medium-sized	NA	TRBJ2-3	CASSSENTDTQYF	TGTGCCAGCAGTTCTGAGAACACAGATACGCAGTATTTT
TRBV5-1	NA	TRBD1	TRBJ1-2	CASSTGQQNYGYTF	TGCGCCAGCAGCACGGGACAGCAGAACTATGGCTACACCTTC
TRBV5-8	NA	NA	TRBJ1-5	CASSLGVGNQPQHF	TGTGCCAGCAGCTTGGGAGTTGGCAATCAGCCCCAGCATTTT
TRBV9	NA	TRBD1	TRBJ2-3	CASSVVPGGLADTQYF	TGTGCCAGCAGCGTAGTGCCAGGGGGCCTCGCAGATACGCAGTATTTT
TRBV29-1	once	TRBD2	TRBJ2-1	CSVQGGSGGLYNEQFF	TGCAGCGTCCAAGGAGGGTCGGGGGGTCTATACAATGAGCAGTTCTTC
TRBV6-5	once	NA	TRBJ1-1	CASRAGTLNTEAFF	TGTGCCAGCAGAGCCGGGACACTTAACACTGAAGCTTTCTTT
TRBV6-5	NA	NA	TRBJ2-7	CASSTGESYEQYF	TGTGCCAGCAGTACCGGGGAGTCCTACGAGCAGTACTTC
TRBV19	NA	TRBD1	TRBJ2-5	CASSMQDRGHETQYF	TGTGCCAGTAGTATGCAGGACAGGGGGCATGAGACCCAGTACTTC
TRBV4-3	few	TRBD1	TRBJ1-2	CASSQEPGQLSGGYTF	TGCGCCAGCAGCCAGGAACCGGGACAGTTATCCGGTGGCTACACCTTC
TRBV4-3	NA	TRBD2	TRBJ2-7	CASSQHSGGSSYEQYF	TGCGCCAGCAGCCAACATAGCGGGGGGAGCTCCTACGAGCAGTACTTC
TRBV12-3/TRBV12-4	NA	TRBD1	TRBJ1-2	CASSRQGLIGYTF	TGTGCCAGCAGCCGACAGGGCTTGATCGGCTACACCTTC
TRBV5-1	once	TRBD1	TRBJ1-4	CASKGQGNEKLFF	TGCGCCAGCAAGGGACAGGGAAATGAAAAACTGTTTTTT
TRBV6-5	NA	TRBD1	TRBJ1-4	CASSHGQGAIEKLFF	TGTGCCAGCAGTCACGGACAGGGGGCGATTGAAAAACTGTTTTTT
TRBV3-1/TRBV3-2	NA	TRBD1	TRBJ2-7	CASSHGQGARYYEQYF	TGTGCCAGCAGCCACGGACAGGGGGCGCGATACTACGAGCAGTACTTC
TRBV11-2	few	TRBD2	TRBJ2-1	CASSSPGFSGAREQFF	TGTGCCAGCAGCTCCCCAGGGTTTAGCGGGGCAAGGGAGCAGTTCTTC
TRBV27	NA	NA	TRBJ2-1	CASRMRNNEQFF	TGTGCCAGCAGGATGCGGAACAATGAGCAGTTCTTC
TRBV7-2	NA	TRBD2	TRBJ2-5	CASRGVIGTQYF	TGTGCCAGCCGGGGGGTCATCGGGACCCAGTACTTC
TRBV29-1	once	NA	TRBJ2-4	CSVYKENIQYF	TGCAGCGTTTACAAAGAAAACATTCAGTACTTC
TRBV10-1	NA	NA	TRBJ2-7	CASSEAGQTPYEQYF	TGCGCCAGCAGTGAAGCAGGGCAAACCCCCTACGAGCAGTACTTC
TRBV3-1/TRBV3-2	NA	NA	TRBJ2-2	CASRGGGNTGELFF	TGTGCCAGCAGAGGGGGGGGCAACACCGGGGAGCTGTTTTTT
TRBV18	NA	TRBD1	TRBJ1-5	CASSSGQGRNQPQHF	TGTGCCAGCTCATCCGGACAGGGGCGTAATCAGCCCCAGCATTTT
TRBV7-3	NA	TRBD1	TRBJ2-6	CASSLGAGGFSGANVLTF	TGTGCCAGCAGCTTAGGTGCAGGGGGCTTTTCTGGGGCCAACGTCCTGACTTTC
TRBV20-1	NA	TRBD1	TRBJ1-3	CSASLGQGDGNTIYF	TGCAGTGCTAGTTTAGGACAGGGGGATGGAAACACCATATATTTT
TRBV19	NA	NA	TRBJ1-5	CASSIRGFNQPQHF	TGTGCCAGTAGTATACGGGGATTCAATCAGCCCCAGCATTTT
TRBV7-2	NA	NA	TRBJ2-6	CASSRDSSGANVLTF	TGTGCCAGCAGCCGTGACAGCTCTGGGGCCAACGTCCTGACTTTC
TRBV18	NA	NA	TRBJ1-1	CASSPPGGNTEAFF	TGTGCCAGCTCACCACCAGGGGGGAACACTGAAGCTTTCTTT
TRBV24-1	NA	NA	TRBJ2-3	CATSAGNSTDTQYF	TGTGCCACCAGTGCCGGTAATAGCACAGATACGCAGTATTTT
TRBV4-2	NA	NA	TRBJ1-5	CASRTTPGYSNQPQHF	TGTGCCAGCAGAACCACCCCAGGGTATAGCAATCAGCCCCAGCATTTT
TRBV9	NA	TRBD2	TRBJ2-2	CASSVGAGGSSGELFF	TGTGCCAGCAGCGTAGGAGCGGGGGGGAGTTCCGGGGAGCTGTTTTTT
TRBV7-9	NA	NA	TRBJ2-3	CASSLGARATDTQYF	TGTGCCAGCAGCTTAGGGGCCAGGGCCACAGATACGCAGTATTTT
TRBV5-4	NA	TRBD2	TRBJ2-5	CASSPGAVRGQETQYF	TGTGCCAGCAGCCCCGGGGCGGTGCGGGGGCAAGAGACCCAGTACTTC
TRBV5-1	NA	NA	TRBJ1-1	CASSLASGGRRGVEAFF	TGCGCCAGCAGCTTGGCCTCTGGGGGCCGACGAGGGGTTGAAGCTTTCTTT
TRBV6-5	NA	NA	TRBJ1-2	CASRGPYFYGYTF	TGTGCCAGCAGGGGCCCCTACTTTTATGGCTACACCTTC
TRBV18	NA	TRBD1	TRBJ2-6	CASSPQLQGAGGANVLTF	TGTGCCAGCTCACCTCAGTTACAGGGGGCAGGTGGGGCCAACGTCCTGACTTTC
TRBV2	NA	NA	TRBJ1-2	CASSGAAANYGYTF	TGTGCCAGCAGTGGGGCCGCAGCTAACTATGGCTACACCTTC
TRBV11-3	NA	NA	TRBJ1-1	CASRKDRSEAFF	TGTGCCAGCAGGAAAGACAGGTCTGAAGCTTTCTTT
TRBV18	NA	TRBD1	TRBJ1-4	CASSAGQGIEKLFF	TGTGCCAGCTCAGCCGGACAGGGGATTGAAAAACTGTTTTTT
TRBV11-3	once	TRBD1	TRBJ1-1	CASSPWDRGRTEAFF	TGTGCCAGCAGCCCATGGGACAGAGGAAGGACTGAAGCTTTCTTT
TRBV19	NA	NA	TRBJ1-1	CASSGFRVANTEAFF	TGTGCCAGTAGTGGCTTTCGGGTGGCGAACACTGAAGCTTTCTTT
TRBV6-1	NA	TRBD1	TRBJ1-5	CASSERQGANQPQHF	TGTGCCAGCAGTGAGCGACAGGGTGCCAATCAGCCCCAGCATTTT
TRBV19	NA	NA	TRBJ2-3	CASSTPLQGRTDTQYF	TGTGCCAGTAGTACACCCCTCCAGGGGCGGACAGATACGCAGTATTTT
TRBV6-5	NA	NA	TRBJ1-2	CASSYSRDYGYTF	TGTGCCAGCAGTTACTCCAGGGACTATGGCTACACCTTC
TRBV28	NA	TRBD1	TRBJ1-2	CASSLGTGRGYTF	TGTGCCAGCAGCCTTGGGACAGGTCGTGGCTACACCTTC
TRBV5-3	NA	NA	TRBJ1-1	CARSPVGRSETEAFF	TGTGCCAGAAGCCCGGTAGGCAGATCGGAGACTGAAGCTTTCTTT
TRBV6-1	once	TRBD1	TRBJ1-5	CASSESDGGRGLSNQPQHF	TGTGCCAGCAGTGAATCAGACGGCGGCAGGGGGCTTAGCAATCAGCCCCAGCATTTT
TRBV10-1	few	NA	TRBJ2-3	CASTPGHATQYF	TGCGCCAGCACCCCGGGACACGCGACGCAGTATTTT
TRBV29-1	NA	NA	TRBJ1-2	CSVKHSYGYTF	TGCAGCGTTAAACACAGCTATGGCTACACCTTC
TRBV29-1	NA	NA	TRBJ1-2	CSVVKHQMSTVYGYTF	TGCAGCGTTGTGAAACATCAGATGAGCACAGTTTATGGCTACACCTTC